Here is one T cell receptor beta chain with its context. The entry originates in a study of T cell changes during pregnancy in multiple sclerosis. The table came from immunoSEQ multiplex PCR; TCRdb's copy has only in-frame clones and leaves some out. The sample holds about 28,000 clones; 90% to 95% are singletons and the top ten take around 5%. With 6 bases removed from V and 4 bases from J, the gap between germline ends came to 9 bases. The CDR3 loop spans 11 amino acids. Germline V lookup: CDR1 SQVTM, CDR2 ANQGSEA. The sample consisted of peripheral blood, taken in the first trimester of pregnancy. J is TRBJ1-2 and V is TRBV29-1, with D unclear. The receptor's source is a female donor in good health, enrolled as a control in a pregnancy study. The CDR3 protein is CSVVDIYGYTF. As DNA, the CDR3 is TGCAGCGTCGTAGACATCTATGGCTACACCTTC.